Each of the 21 T cell receptor beta chains below was sequenced from the same sample in a study of blood T cell repertoires in COVID-19. TCRdb keeps only in-frame clones here, not all; method: immunoSEQ multiplex PCR. This sample has some 76,000 clones, with approximately 80% found just once. Sequencing was performed on peripheral blood. Every receptor here comes from a woman aged 55-69 years with acute or convalescent COVID-19.

This sequence joins TRBV6-1 and TRBJ1-2; a possible D gene is TRBD1 (5 bases). The germline CDR1 and CDR2 sequences are MNHNS and SASEGT. Trimming removed 4 bases at V and 3 bases at J, with 12 bases between. This CDR3 comprises 14 residues. Here the CDR3 reads CASSAARADYGYTF. In DNA form, the CDR3 reads TGTGCCAGCAGTGCAGCCAGGGCAGACTATGGCTACACCTTC.

This chain connects TRBV18 to TRBJ1-6, with 8 bases aligning to TRBD1. Germline assignment: CDR1 KGHSH and CDR2 LQKENI. Unmatched junction bases numbered 5, after V lost 0 bases and J lost 7 bases. This CDR3 has 16 residues. CDR3 region: CASSPPVGTGNSPLHF. In nucleotides, the CDR3 is TGTGCCAGCTCACCACCGGTTGGGACAGGCAATTCACCCCTCCACTTT.

This clone has just one count. The chain recombines TRBV7-9 with TRBJ1-6; TRBD1 agrees at 7 bases. Germline V gene sequence: CDR1 SEHNR, CDR2 FQNEAQ (reference sequence). The V gene end was trimmed by 3 bases and the J gene end by 9 bases; junction bases not matched to a gene: 11. The CDR3 totals 16 residues. The CDR3 protein is CASSFPGTDQGSPLHF. The CDR3, as DNA: TGTGCCAGCAGCTTTCCCGGGACAGACCAGGGTTCACCCCTCCACTTT.

The chain links TRBV6-5 to TRBJ2-3; 8 positions agree with TRBD2. CDR3 length: 14 amino acids. Germline assignment: CDR1 MNHEY and CDR2 SVGAGI. Trimming took 4 bases from V and 8 from J; bases not matched to a gene: 8. CDR3 protein: CASSSGLGPGTQYF. The CDR3 coding sequence is TGTGCCAGCAGTTCGGGACTAGGCCCGGGTACGCAGTATTTT.

The chain recombines TRBV6-6 with TRBJ1-2; D possibly corresponds to TRBD1 (5 bases). The V end lost 3 bases, the J end lost 2 bases, and 10 bases lay between the germline ends. Looked up from germline, CDR1 is MNHNY and CDR2 is SVGAGI (reference sequence). The CDR3 has 14 amino acids. For the CDR3, the DNA is TGTGCCAGCAGTTATCTTCCAGGGAACTATGGCTACACCTTC. Protein product: CASSYLPGNYGYTF.

The J gene is TRBJ1-6, the V gene TRBV4-1; the match to TRBD1 covers 11 bases. The CDR3 spans 16 residues. Germline trimming cut 1 base from V and 8 bases from J; bases unmatched to any gene: 4. From germline, CDR1 is MGHRA and CDR2 YSYEKL. Here the CDR3 reads CASSQVGQGAYSPLHF. In DNA, the CDR3 is TGCGCCAGCAGCCAAGTTGGACAGGGGGCTTATTCACCCCTCCACTTT.

The chain carries TRBV28 and TRBJ2-5; the D gene is possibly TRBD2 (6 bases). The length of the CDR3 is 14 residues. Trimming took off 3 bases at V and 5 bases at J, with 13 bases between the two ends. Germline CDR1 and CDR2: MDHEN and SYDVKM. The CDR3 region has the DNA TGTGCCAGCAGTTTTTCCGGGGGTCGGGAGACCCAGTACTTC. As protein: CASSFSGGRETQYF.

V usage is TRBV5-6 and J usage is TRBJ2-1; no clear D. The CDR3 totals 16 residues. Germline CDR1 reads SGHDT; CDR2 reads YYEEEE. The ends were cut back, 5 bases at V and 2 bases at J, with 17 bases in the middle. CDR3 bases: TGTGCCAGCAGTCTGGAGACCGGGTTGGCCTACAATGAGCAGTTCTTC. Translated, it gives CASSLETGLAYNEQFF.

In this sample, this clone turned up once. This chain's CDR3 is CASSQPHFGGPGELFF. CDR3 bases: TGTGCCAGCAGCCAACCCCATTTCGGGGGGCCCGGGGAGCTGTTTTTT. The chain uses TRBV3-1 (or the pseudogene TRBV3-2) and TRBJ2-2, with a possible D match to TRBD2 (7 bases). The length of the CDR3 is 16 residues. V gave up 2 bases and J gave up 6 bases, with 16 bases separating them. Germline V gives CDR1 LGHDT, CDR2 YNNKEL (reference sequence).

This chain links TRBV5-1 with TRBJ1-2; TRBD1 matches 7 bases. The CDR3 totals 15 residues. Per germline, CDR1 SGHRS and CDR2 YFSETQ. The junction had 9 bases not matched to a gene; V was cut back by 5 bases and J by 2 bases. CDR3 residues: CASRRTGGQNYGYTF. The CDR3 DNA reads TGCGCCAGCAGGCGGACTGGGGGACAGAACTATGGCTACACCTTC.

The chain has TRBV14 and TRBJ1-1, with 10 bases aligning to TRBD1. The germline V gene has CDR1 SGHDN and CDR2 FVKESK. CDR3 size: 17 residues. J was trimmed by 0 bases and V by 3 bases; bases with no gene match: 7. The CDR3 sequence is CASSQRQGARVNTEAFF. CDR3 in DNA: TGTGCCAGCAGCCAGAGACAGGGGGCCCGGGTGAACACTGAAGCTTTCTTT.

The chain uses TRBV7-3 and TRBJ1-2, with 7 bases lining up with TRBD1. The ends lost 5 bases at V and 6 bases at J; junction bases unmatched: 6. This CDR3 has 13 amino acids. CDR1 and CDR2 from the germline V gene are SGHTA and FQGTGA. CDR3 nucleotide sequence: TGTGCCAGCAGCCCAAACAGGGGTGATGGCTACACCTTC. Translated, it gives CASSPNRGDGYTF.

The table lists this clone with a few counts. The chain employs TRBV7-8 and TRBJ1-1, with TRBD1 matching over 9 bases. The CDR3 runs 13 residues. Germline V gene lookup returns CDR1 SGHVS and CDR2 FQNEAQ. The trim removed 6 bases at V and 4 bases at J, leaving 3 bases unmatched. The CDR3 coding sequence is TGTGCCAGCAGGGTGACAGGGGGCACTGAAGCTTTCTTT. This sequence encodes CASRVTGGTEAFF.

CDR3 protein: CASSLGRVNTDTQYF. DNA for the CDR3: TGTGCCAGCAGCCTGGGGAGGGTTAACACAGATACGCAGTATTTT. V and J are TRBV6-5 and TRBJ2-3; 7 bases line up with TRBD2. CDR1 and CDR2 from the germline V gene are MNHEY and SVGAGI. V lost 6 bases to trimming and J lost 2 bases; unmatched junction nucleotides: 8. There are 15 residues in the CDR3.

The chain has TRBV5-1 and TRBJ1-1; maybe TRBD1 (6 bases). CDR1 SGHRS and CDR2 YFSETQ come from the germline V gene. The CDR3 extends over 13 amino acids. V lost 4 bases and J lost 4, with 11 bases in between. The CDR3 nucleotides read TGCGCCAGCAGCACCATGGGGGCCACTGAAGCTTTCTTT. Amino acids: CASSTMGATEAFF. The complete variable domain, with remaining parts taken from reference TRBV5-1 and TRBJ1-1, reads KAGVTQTPRYLIKTRGQQVTLSCSPISGHRSVSWYQQTPGQGLQFLFEYFSETQRNKGNFPGRFSGRQFSNSRSEMNVSTLELGDSALYLCASSTMGATEAFFGQGTRLTVV.

This chain connects TRBV29-1 to TRBJ1-3; 11 bases align to TRBD1. Germline-derived CDR1 and CDR2 are SQVTM and ANQGSEA. V shed 6 bases and J 8 bases; nucleotides not matched to a gene: 9. The CDR3 is 14 residues long. CDR3 sequence (DNA): TGCAGCGTCAGAGCCGGGACAGGGGGGGACACCATATATTTT. Its protein product is CSVRAGTGGDTIYF.

This clone appeared a single time. This chain connects TRBV4-1 to TRBJ1-2; 8 bases are shared with TRBD1. The ends lost 1 base at V and 7 bases at J; junction bases unmatched: 11. The CDR3 spans 16 residues. Germline loops: CDR1 MGHRA, CDR2 YSYEKL. DNA for the CDR3: TGCGCCAGCAGCCAAGGCCAGGGGGCCCTTAATGTTGGCTACACCTTC. Protein product: CASSQGQGALNVGYTF.

The chain carries TRBV11-2 and TRBJ2-7, with 9 bases identical to TRBD1. V shed 1 base, J shed 5 bases, and the junction held 6 bases outside the gene matches. Germline CDR1 SGHAT, CDR2 FQNNGV. The CDR3 runs 15 residues. The CDR3 region has the DNA TGTGCCAGCAGCTTAGCGGGGACAGGGTATCACGAGCAGTACGTC. Amino acid sequence: CASSLAGTGYHEQYV.

The chain employs TRBV7-2 and TRBJ1-4, with D unresolved. CDR1 is SGHTA and CDR2 is FQGNSA in the germline V gene. Trimming took off 3 bases at V and 4 bases at J, with 15 bases between the two ends. This CDR3 has 16 residues. Written as DNA, the CDR3 is TGTGCCAGCAGCTTCTTCCTGACTTCTAGTAATGAAAAACTGTTTTTT. It yields the protein CASSFFLTSSNEKLFF.

The J gene is TRBJ2-2, the V gene TRBV5-4; 8 bases are shared with TRBD2. J was trimmed by 1 base and V by 4 bases; bases with no gene match: 6. The V gene's germline CDR1 is SGHNT and CDR2 YYREEE (reference sequence). The CDR3 spans 16 residues. CDR3 bases: TGTGCCAGCAGCCCATACCGGGGGGGGAACACCGGGGAGCTGTTTTTT. Its protein product is CASSPYRGGNTGELFF. The whole variable domain, filled in from reference TRBV5-4 and TRBJ2-2, reads ETGVTQSPTHLIKTRGQQVTLRCSSQSGHNTVSWYQQALGQGPQFIFQYYREEENGRGNFPPRFSGLQFPNYSSELNVNALELDDSALYLCASSPYRGGNTGELFFGEGSRLTVL.

The CDR3 bases are TGCAGCGTTGCTGAGCCCAATGAGCAGTTCTTC. This codes for CSVAEPNEQFF. V and J are TRBV29-1 and TRBJ2-1, with D unresolved. The V and J ends lost 4 bases and 6 bases respectively, with 7 bases between them. CDR3 size: 11 residues. The germline V gene encodes CDR1 SQVTM and CDR2 ANQGSEA.